Listed here are 21 T cell receptor beta chains from one sample, sequenced in a study of T cell responses to AZD1222 COVID-19 vaccine. Data came from immunoSEQ multiplex PCR; TCRdb stores just in-frame clones and leaves some out. The repertoire has around 63,000 clones, roughly 85% of them found once; the top ten carry around a fifth. Material: peripheral blood, obtained on day 0 of AZD1222 vaccination. The receptor source for this set is an adult in good health.

Written as DNA, the CDR3 is TGTGCCAGCAACGACGAGGGGGCATCCTACAATGAGCAGTTCTTC. This codes for CASNDEGASYNEQFF. The J gene is TRBJ2-1, the V gene TRBV6-6; 7 bases map to TRBD1. The CDR3 extends over 15 amino acids. Per the germline V gene, CDR1 is MNHNY and CDR2 is SVGAGI (reference sequence). J lost 1 base, V lost 7 bases, and 7 bases had no gene match.

By its share, this clone is medium-sized. The sample holds other DNA sequences that translate to the same CDR3. The chain combines TRBV9 with TRBJ2-2, with a possible D match to TRBD2 (5 bases). CDR3 length: 13 amino acids. Germline CDR1 reads SGDLS; CDR2 reads YYNGEE. V was shortened by 7 bases and J by 5 bases, with 12 bases between the two germline ends. The CDR3 spells CASSPSITGELFF. CDR3 DNA sequence: TGTGCCAGCTCGCCTAGCATAACCGGGGAGCTGTTTTTT.

V is TRBV6-5 and J is TRBJ1-5, with TRBD1 matching over 11 bases. CDR1 is MNHEY and CDR2 is SVGAGI in the germline V gene. Trimming cost V 6 bases and J 6 bases; bases outside gene matches: 7. The CDR3 is 15 amino acids. The CDR3, as DNA: TGTGCCAGCAGGCCGGGACAGGGGGGAATTCAGCCCCAGCATTTT. Residues: CASRPGQGGIQPQHF.

The chain has TRBV10-2 and TRBJ1-2; TRBD1 agrees at 7 bases. Germline V gives CDR1 WSHSY, CDR2 SAAADI. The CDR3 is 15 amino acids. After removal of 9 bases from V and 0 bases from J, the junction contained 10 bases not matched to a gene. The chain's CDR3 is CASGDSPSANYGYTF. The CDR3 DNA reads TGCGCCAGTGGGGACAGCCCTTCAGCTAACTATGGCTACACCTTC.

This clone was detected only a few times. The chain employs TRBV7-8 and TRBJ1-4; weak D call: TRBD1 (5 bases). V was clipped by 5 bases and J by 7 bases, with 14 bases between them. The CDR3 has 14 amino acids. Germline CDR1 and CDR2: SGHVS and FQNEAQ. The chain's CDR3 is CASSATGWGEKLFF. CDR3 DNA: TGTGCCAGCAGCGCAACAGGCTGGGGTGAAAAACTGTTTTTT.

The J gene is TRBJ1-6, the V gene TRBV25-1; D is unclear. Germline V gives CDR1 MGHDK, CDR2 SYGVNS. V lost 7 bases, J lost 8 bases, and 9 bases lay in between. This CDR3 is built from 12 residues. The CDR3 DNA follows: TGTGCCAGCACGGATGGGGATTCACCCCTCCACTTT. Its protein product is CASTDGDSPLHF.

The V and J genes are TRBV5-1 and TRBJ1-4, with 7 bases identical to TRBD1. The CDR3 spans 15 residues. V lost 0 bases and J lost 5; bases outside the gene matches: 4. The V gene's germline CDR1 is SGHRS and CDR2 YFSETQ. The CDR3 coding sequence is TGCGCCAGCAGCTTGGAGGGGGCAGGGAATGAAAAACTGTTTTTT. Its protein is CASSLEGAGNEKLFF.

The rearrangement uses TRBV28 and TRBJ2-5, with 10 bases lining up with TRBD2. The CDR3 is 16 residues long. V gave up 4 bases and J gave up 5 bases; unmatched junction bases: 10. Per germline, CDR1 MDHEN and CDR2 SYDVKM. The CDR3: CASSSLAGRRVETQYF. CDR3 DNA: TGTGCCAGCAGTTCACTAGCGGGGCGGAGAGTGGAGACCCAGTACTTC.

The V and J genes are TRBV2 and TRBJ1-2; a possible D gene is TRBD1 (5 bases). Looked up from germline, CDR1 is SNHLY and CDR2 is FYNNEI. CDR3 size: 12 residues. V dropped 0 bases and J dropped 12 bases, with 11 bases sitting between them. The DNA of the CDR3 is TGTGCCAGCAGTGAAGCGCAGACAGTCCACACCTTC. Translating gives CASSEAQTVHTF.

This clone was observed a handful of times. V usage is TRBV19 and J usage is TRBJ1-2; 7 nucleotides match TRBD1. Per germline, CDR1 LNHDA and CDR2 SQIVND (reference sequence). The CDR3 spans 11 residues. Trimming at V came to 9 bases and at J to 12 bases, leaving 10 bases not matched to a gene. CDR3 in amino acids: CASSAGGKDTF. DNA for the CDR3: TGTGCCAGCTCTGCAGGGGGGAAGGACACCTTC.

V gene TRBV7-9 combines with J gene TRBJ2-3; D may be TRBD1 or TRBD2 (5 bases each). Germline values: CDR1 SEHNR, CDR2 FQNEAQ (reference sequence). V was trimmed by 2 bases and J by 0 bases, leaving 21 bases between them. This CDR3 region has 19 residues. CDR3 protein: CASSLRAGTIYTSTDTQYF. The CDR3 DNA reads as TGTGCCAGCAGCTTAAGGGCAGGGACGATATATACTAGCACAGATACGCAGTATTTT.

This clone appeared a few times. This chain uses TRBV6-2 or TRBV6-3 with TRBJ2-3; tentative D call: TRBD1 (6 bases). Germline lookup yields CDR1 MNHEY and CDR2 SVGEGT. The CDR3 has 16 residues. Trimming took 1 base from V and 2 from J, leaving 13 bases between them. Here the CDR3 reads CASSYLTGKITDTQYF. The CDR3 region has the DNA TGTGCCAGCAGTTACTTGACAGGAAAAATCACAGATACGCAGTATTTT.

The chain employs TRBV9 and TRBJ2-1, with D perhaps TRBD2 (6 bases). V was cut by 0 bases and J by 5 bases, with 15 bases left in between. CDR1 and CDR2 from the germline V gene are SGDLS and YYNGEE. This CDR3 has 16 amino acids. Here the CDR3 reads CASSVDPRGKDNEQFF. CDR3 coding DNA: TGTGCCAGCAGCGTAGACCCCCGGGGGAAAGACAATGAGCAGTTCTTC. The full variable domain, completed using reference TRBV9 and TRBJ2-1, is DSGVTQTPKHLITATGQRVTLRCSPRSGDLSVYWYQQSLDQGLQFLIQYYNGEERAKGNILERFSAQQFPDLHSELNLSSLELGDSALYFCASSVDPRGKDNEQFFGPGTRLTVL.

This clone was seen more than once but under ten times. The junction differs from germline at one of its ends, possibly a read error. The CDR3 here is CSIDGLGQGEAFF. In DNA, the CDR3 is TGCAGCATTGACGGGTTGGGACAGGGTGAAGCTTTCTTT. The gene calls are TRBV29-1 and TRBJ1-1; 9 bases are a match to TRBD1. The CDR3 extends over 13 amino acids. The germline V gene has CDR1 SQVTM and CDR2 ANQGSEA.

This clone came up once. This chain uses TRBV9 with TRBJ1-6; D is possibly TRBD1 (5 bases). Trimming stripped 0 bases from V and 9 bases from J, with 13 bases between. CDR3 length: 15 residues. The germline CDR1 and CDR2 sequences are SGDLS and YYNGEE. The chain's CDR3 is CASSVGGAGSSPLHF. CDR3 nucleotides: TGTGCCAGCAGCGTAGGTGGGGCGGGGAGTTCACCCCTCCACTTT.

This chain joins TRBV11-2 and TRBJ2-2; possible D gene TRBD1, 6 bases. The V gene's germline CDR1 is SGHAT and CDR2 FQNNGV. With 5 bases removed from V and 2 bases from J, the gap between germline ends came to 9 bases. The CDR3 loop spans 14 amino acids. CDR3 loop: CASSLDRNTGELFF. In nucleotides, the CDR3 is TGTGCCAGCAGCCTGGACAGAAACACCGGGGAGCTGTTTTTT.

The chain links TRBV9 to TRBJ1-1; 9 positions match TRBD1. The trim removed 0 bases at V and 2 bases at J, leaving 2 bases unmatched. Germline V gene lookup returns CDR1 SGDLS and CDR2 YYNGEE. There are 15 residues in the CDR3. The CDR3 here is CASSVGTGGNTEAFF. In DNA, the CDR3 is TGTGCCAGCAGCGTAGGTACAGGGGGCAACACTGAAGCTTTCTTT.

The chain employs TRBV3-1 (or the pseudogene TRBV3-2) and TRBJ2-5; the match to TRBD1 covers 8 bases. The CDR3 runs 16 residues. With V trimmed by 1 base and J by 5 bases, 9 bases remained unmatched. The germline V gene has CDR1 LGHDT and CDR2 YNNKEL (reference sequence). CDR3: CASSQGVQGAGETQYF. The DNA for the CDR3 is TGTGCCAGCAGCCAAGGGGTTCAGGGGGCGGGGGAGACCCAGTACTTC.

V gene TRBV29-1 combines with J gene TRBJ2-7; 9 bases map to TRBD1. The junction had 5 bases not matched to a gene; V was cut back by 1 base and J by 4 bases. The CDR3 runs to 14 residues. Per germline, CDR1 SQVTM and CDR2 ANQGSEA. CDR3 sequence reads: CSVEARQGVYEQYF. The CDR3 nucleotides are TGCAGCGTTGAAGCCCGACAGGGGGTTTACGAGCAGTACTTC.

The CDR3: CASSPDRKINYGYTF. Here the CDR3 DNA reads TGTGCCAGCAGCCCGGACAGGAAGATAAACTATGGCTACACCTTC. J is TRBJ1-2 and V is TRBV5-6; TRBD1 matches at 7 bases. Looked up from germline, CDR1 is SGHDT and CDR2 is YYEEEE. The CDR3 is 15 residues long. Trimming at V came to 4 bases and at J to 2 bases, leaving 8 bases not matched to a gene.

In its sample, this clone was seen many times. The sample holds other DNA sequences that translate to the same CDR3. The chain couples TRBV7-8 to TRBJ1-2; D unresolved. This CDR3 has 13 residues. CDR1 and CDR2 (germline): SGHVS, FQNEAQ. V was shortened by 1 base and J by 4 bases, with 7 bases between the two germline ends. CDR3 region: CASSLGQLYGYTF. The CDR3 bases are TGTGCCAGCAGCTTAGGTCAGCTCTATGGCTACACCTTC.